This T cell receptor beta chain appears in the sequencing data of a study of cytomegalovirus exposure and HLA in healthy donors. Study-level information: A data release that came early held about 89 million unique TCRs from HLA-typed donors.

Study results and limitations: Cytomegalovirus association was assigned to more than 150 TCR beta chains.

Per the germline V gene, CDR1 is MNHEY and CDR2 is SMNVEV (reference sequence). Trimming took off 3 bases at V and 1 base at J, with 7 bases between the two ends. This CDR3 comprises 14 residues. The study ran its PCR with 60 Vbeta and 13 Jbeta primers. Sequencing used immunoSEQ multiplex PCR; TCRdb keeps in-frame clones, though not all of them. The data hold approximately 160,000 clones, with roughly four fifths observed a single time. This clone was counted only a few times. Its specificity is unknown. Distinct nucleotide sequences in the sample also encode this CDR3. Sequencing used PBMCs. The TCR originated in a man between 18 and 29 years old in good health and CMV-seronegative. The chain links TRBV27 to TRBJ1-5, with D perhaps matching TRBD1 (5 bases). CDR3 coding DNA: TGTGCCAGCAGTTTGGGGGGAAGCAATCAGCCCCAGCATTTT. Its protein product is CASSLGGSNQPQHF.